The sequence of this T cell receptor (beta chain) was determined in a study of shared clonotypes between healthy human individuals. The CDR3 has 16 amino acids. J gave up 6 bases and V 3 bases, and 9 bases lay outside the gene matches. Germline V gene lookup returns CDR1 KGHSH and CDR2 LQKENI. Here immunoSEQ multiplex PCR was the method, and the copy in TCRdb shows in-frame clones only, minus some. This table holds about 470,000 clones, 70% to 80% found once. The rearrangement uses TRBV18 and TRBJ2-2; 8 bases fit TRBD1. Sample: PBMCs. This receptor was identified in a woman aged 40-49 years in good health. Some clones in this sample may be carry-over from other donors' samples. The CDR3 DNA is TGTGCCAGCTCACCTCTCGGACAGGGCATTGCCGGGGAGCTGTTTTTT. This encodes CASSPLGQGIAGELFF.